This T cell receptor beta chain was captured in a study of cytomegalovirus exposure and HLA in healthy donors. Healthy bone marrow donors made up the donors. A multiplex PCR was run with 60 Vbeta primers and 13 Jbeta primers. The repertoire was sequenced with immunoSEQ multiplex PCR; TCRdb's copy has only in-frame clones and lacks some. The sample includes about 61,000 clones, more than 70% of them seen just once. This TCR was recovered from a man between 25 and 39 years old in good health and CMV-seropositive. Sequencing was done on a sample of PBMCs.

The CDR3 loop reads CAWSVRLAEDNEQFF. The CDR3 DNA is TGTGCCTGGAGTGTAAGGCTAGCGGAGGACAATGAGCAGTTCTTC. The chain combines TRBV30 with TRBJ2-1, with TRBD2 identical over 7 bases. The CDR3 length is 15 residues. V lost 0 bases to trimming and J lost 5 bases; unmatched junction nucleotides: 7. The V gene's germline CDR1 is GTSNPN and CDR2 SVGIG (reference sequence).